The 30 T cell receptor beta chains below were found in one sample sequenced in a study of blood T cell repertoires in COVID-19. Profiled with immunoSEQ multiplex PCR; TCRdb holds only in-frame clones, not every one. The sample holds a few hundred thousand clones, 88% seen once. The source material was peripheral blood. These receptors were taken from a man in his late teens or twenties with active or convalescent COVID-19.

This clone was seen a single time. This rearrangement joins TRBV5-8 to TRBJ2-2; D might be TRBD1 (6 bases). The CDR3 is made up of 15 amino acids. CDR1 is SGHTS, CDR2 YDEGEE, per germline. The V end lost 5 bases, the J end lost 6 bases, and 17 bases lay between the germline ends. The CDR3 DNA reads TGTGCCAGCAGATTGACAGGTGGTTCCCCCGGGGAGCTGTTTTTT. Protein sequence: CASRLTGGSPGELFF. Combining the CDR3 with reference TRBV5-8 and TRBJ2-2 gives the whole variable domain EAGVTQSPTHLIKTRGQQATLRCSPISGHTSVYWYQQALGLGLQFLLWYDEGEERNRGNFPPRFSGRQFPNYSSELNVNALELEDSALYLCASRLTGGSPGELFFGEGSRLTVL.

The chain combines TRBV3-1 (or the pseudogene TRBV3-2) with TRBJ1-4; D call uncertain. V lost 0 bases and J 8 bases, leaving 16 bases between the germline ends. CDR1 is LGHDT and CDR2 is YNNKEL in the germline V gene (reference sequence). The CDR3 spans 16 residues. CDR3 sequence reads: CASSQESGPQEEKLFF. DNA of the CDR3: TGTGCCAGCAGCCAAGAATCTGGGCCTCAAGAGGAAAAACTGTTTTTT.

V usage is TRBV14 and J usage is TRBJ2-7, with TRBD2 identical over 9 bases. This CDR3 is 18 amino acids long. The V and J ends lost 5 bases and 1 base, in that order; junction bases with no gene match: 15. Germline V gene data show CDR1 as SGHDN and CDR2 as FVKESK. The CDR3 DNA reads TGTGCCAGCAGCGGACCTGGCGGGGGGGCTATTCGTTCCTACGAGCAGTACTTC. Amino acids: CASSGPGGGAIRSYEQYF.

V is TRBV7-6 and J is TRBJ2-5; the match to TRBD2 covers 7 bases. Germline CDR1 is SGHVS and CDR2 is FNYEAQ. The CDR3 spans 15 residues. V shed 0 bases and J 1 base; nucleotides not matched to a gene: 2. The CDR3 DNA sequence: TGTGCCAGCAGCTTAGCGGGGGGGATCCAAGAGACCCAGTACTTC. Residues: CASSLAGGIQETQYF.

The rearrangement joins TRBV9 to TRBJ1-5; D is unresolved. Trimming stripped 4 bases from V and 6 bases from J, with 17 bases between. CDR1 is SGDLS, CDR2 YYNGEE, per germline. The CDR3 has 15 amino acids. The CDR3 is CASSLTTAPGQPQHF. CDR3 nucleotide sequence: TGTGCCAGCAGCCTAACGACGGCCCCGGGTCAGCCCCAGCATTTT.

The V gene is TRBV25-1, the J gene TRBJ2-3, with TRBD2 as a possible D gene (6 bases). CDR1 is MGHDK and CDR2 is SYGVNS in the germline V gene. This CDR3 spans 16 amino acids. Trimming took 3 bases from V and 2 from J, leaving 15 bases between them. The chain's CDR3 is CASSETTGVHTDTQYF. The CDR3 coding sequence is TGTGCCAGCAGTGAGACCACGGGGGTACACACAGATACGCAGTATTTT.

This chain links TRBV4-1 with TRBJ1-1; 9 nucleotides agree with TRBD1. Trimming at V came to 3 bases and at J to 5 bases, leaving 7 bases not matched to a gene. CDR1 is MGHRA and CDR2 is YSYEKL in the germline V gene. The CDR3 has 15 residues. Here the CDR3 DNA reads TGCGCCAGCAGCCACAAACAGGGGGCATGGACTGAAGCTTTCTTT. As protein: CASSHKQGAWTEAFF.

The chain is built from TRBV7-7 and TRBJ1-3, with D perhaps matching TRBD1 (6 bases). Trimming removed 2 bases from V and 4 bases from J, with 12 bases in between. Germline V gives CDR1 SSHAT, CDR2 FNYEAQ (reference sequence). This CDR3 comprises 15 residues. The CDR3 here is CASSLSRGAGNTIYF. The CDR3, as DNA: TGTGCCAGCAGCTTATCCAGGGGAGCCGGAAACACCATATATTTT.

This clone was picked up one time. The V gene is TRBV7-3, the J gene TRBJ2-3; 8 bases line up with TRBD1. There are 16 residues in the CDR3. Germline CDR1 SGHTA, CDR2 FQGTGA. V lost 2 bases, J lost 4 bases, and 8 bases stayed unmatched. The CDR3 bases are TGTGCCAGCAGCTTAGGACTGACAGGGGTTGCAGATACGCAGTATTTT. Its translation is CASSLGLTGVADTQYF.

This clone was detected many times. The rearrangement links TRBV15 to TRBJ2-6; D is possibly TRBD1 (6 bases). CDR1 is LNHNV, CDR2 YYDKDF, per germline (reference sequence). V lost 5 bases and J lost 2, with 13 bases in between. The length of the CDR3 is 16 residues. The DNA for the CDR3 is TGTGCCACCAGCGTACAACAGGGCACTGGGGCCAACGTCCTGACTTTC. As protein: CATSVQQGTGANVLTF. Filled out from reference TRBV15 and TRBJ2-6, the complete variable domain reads DAMVIQNPRYQVTQFGKPVTLSCSQTLNHNVMYWYQQKSSQAPKLLFHYYDKDFNNEADTPDNFQSRRPNTSFCFLDIRSPGLGDTAMYLCATSVQQGTGANVLTFGAGSRLTVL.

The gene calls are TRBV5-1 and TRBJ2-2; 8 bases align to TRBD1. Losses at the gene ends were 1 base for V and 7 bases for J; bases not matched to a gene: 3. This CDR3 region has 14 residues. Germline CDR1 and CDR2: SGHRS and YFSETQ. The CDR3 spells CASSLQGAIGELFF. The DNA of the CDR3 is TGCGCCAGCAGCTTGCAGGGGGCAATCGGGGAGCTGTTTTTT.

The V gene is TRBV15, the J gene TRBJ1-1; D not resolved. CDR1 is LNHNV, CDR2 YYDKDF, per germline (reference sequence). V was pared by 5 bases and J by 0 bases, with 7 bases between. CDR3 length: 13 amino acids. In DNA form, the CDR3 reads TGTGCCACCAGCCCTACCTTGAACACTGAAGCTTTCTTT. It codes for CATSPTLNTEAFF.

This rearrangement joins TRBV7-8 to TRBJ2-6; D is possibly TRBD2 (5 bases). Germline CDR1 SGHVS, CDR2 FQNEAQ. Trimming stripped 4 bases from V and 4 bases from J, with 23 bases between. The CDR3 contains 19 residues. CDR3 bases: TGTGCCAGCAGCTCGCAAATCCGGACGGGAATGCGAGGGGCCAACGTCCTGACTTTC. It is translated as CASSSQIRTGMRGANVLTF. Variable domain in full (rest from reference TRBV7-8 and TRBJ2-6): GAGVSQSPRYKVAKRGQDVALRCDPISGHVSLFWYQQALGQGPEFLTYFQNEAQLDKSGLPSDRFFAERPEGSVSTLKIQRTQQEDSAVYLCASSSQIRTGMRGANVLTFGAGSRLTVL.

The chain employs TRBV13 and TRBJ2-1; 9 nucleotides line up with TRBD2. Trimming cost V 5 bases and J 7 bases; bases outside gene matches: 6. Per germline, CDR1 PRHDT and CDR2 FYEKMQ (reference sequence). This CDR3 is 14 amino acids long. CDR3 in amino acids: CASSLPRGGNEQFF. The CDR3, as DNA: TGTGCCAGCAGCCTGCCGCGGGGGGGGAATGAGCAGTTCTTC.

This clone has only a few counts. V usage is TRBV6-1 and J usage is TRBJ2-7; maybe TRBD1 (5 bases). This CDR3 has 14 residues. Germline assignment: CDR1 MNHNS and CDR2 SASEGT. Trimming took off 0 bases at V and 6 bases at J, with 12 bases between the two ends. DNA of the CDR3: TGTGCCAGCAGTGAAGCGGCAGGGTGGGGCGAGCAGTACTTC. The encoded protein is CASSEAAGWGEQYF.

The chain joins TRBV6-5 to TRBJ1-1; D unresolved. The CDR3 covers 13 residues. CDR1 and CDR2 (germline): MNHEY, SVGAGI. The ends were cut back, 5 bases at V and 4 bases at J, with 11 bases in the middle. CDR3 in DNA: TGTGCCAGCAGTATAGGCACAGCCACTGAAGCTTTCTTT. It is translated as CASSIGTATEAFF.

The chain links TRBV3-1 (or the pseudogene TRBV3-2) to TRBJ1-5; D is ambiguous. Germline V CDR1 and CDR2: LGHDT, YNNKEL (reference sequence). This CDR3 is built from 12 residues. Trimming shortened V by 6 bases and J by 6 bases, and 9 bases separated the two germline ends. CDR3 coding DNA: TGTGCCAGCAGTACGGGGTTTCAGCCCCAGCATTTT. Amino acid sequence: CASSTGFQPQHF.

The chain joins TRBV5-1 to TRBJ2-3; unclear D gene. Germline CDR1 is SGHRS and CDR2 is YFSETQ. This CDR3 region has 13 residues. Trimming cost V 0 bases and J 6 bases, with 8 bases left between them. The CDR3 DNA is TGCGCCAGCAGCTTGGAATTCCGGGATACGCAGTATTTT. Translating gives CASSLEFRDTQYF.

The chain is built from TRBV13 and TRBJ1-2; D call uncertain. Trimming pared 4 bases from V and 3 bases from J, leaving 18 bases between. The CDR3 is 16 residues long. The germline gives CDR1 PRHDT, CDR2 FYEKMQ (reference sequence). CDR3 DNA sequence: TGTGCCAGCAGCTGGACTGGAGAGGGATCATACTATGGCTACACCTTC. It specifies CASSWTGEGSYYGYTF.

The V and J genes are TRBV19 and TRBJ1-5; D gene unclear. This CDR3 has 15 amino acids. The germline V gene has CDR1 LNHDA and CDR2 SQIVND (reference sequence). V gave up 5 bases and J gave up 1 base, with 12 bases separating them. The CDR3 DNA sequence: TGTGCCAGTAGTCCCTATGGGAGGAGCAATCAGCCCCAGCATTTT. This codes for CASSPYGRSNQPQHF.

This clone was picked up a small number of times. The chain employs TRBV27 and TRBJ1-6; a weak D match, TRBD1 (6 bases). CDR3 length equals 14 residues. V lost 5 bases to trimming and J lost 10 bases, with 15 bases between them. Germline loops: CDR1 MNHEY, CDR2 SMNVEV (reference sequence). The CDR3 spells CASSIRDIVSPLHF. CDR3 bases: TGTGCCAGCAGTATCCGGGACATCGTCTCACCCCTCCACTTT.

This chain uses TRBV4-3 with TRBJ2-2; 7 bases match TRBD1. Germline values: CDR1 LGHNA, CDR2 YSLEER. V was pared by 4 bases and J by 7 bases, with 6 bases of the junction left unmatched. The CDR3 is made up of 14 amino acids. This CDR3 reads CASSRGQSGGELFF. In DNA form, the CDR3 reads TGCGCCAGCAGCCGGGGACAGTCCGGCGGGGAGCTGTTTTTT.

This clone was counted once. The CDR3, as DNA: TGTGCCACCAGCAGGGCGAGGGGACAGGGACAAGAGACCCAGTACTTC. Its translation is CATSRARGQGQETQYF. The chain recombines TRBV15 with TRBJ2-5, with 9 bases lining up with TRBD1. The CDR3 has 16 amino acids. V trimming: 3 bases; J trimming: 2 bases; junction bases outside the gene matches: 7. CDR1 LNHNV and CDR2 YYDKDF come from the germline V gene (reference sequence). The complete variable domain, with remaining parts taken from reference TRBV15 and TRBJ2-5, reads DAMVIQNPRYQVTQFGKPVTLSCSQTLNHNVMYWYQQKSSQAPKLLFHYYDKDFNNEADTPDNFQSRRPNTSFCFLDIRSPGLGDTAMYLCATSRARGQGQETQYFGPGTRLLVL.

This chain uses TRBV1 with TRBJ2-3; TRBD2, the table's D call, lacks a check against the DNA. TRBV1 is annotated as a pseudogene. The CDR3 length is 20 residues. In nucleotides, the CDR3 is TGCACCAGCAGCCTCCGAGCTGTTCGGGGACTAGCGGGGGGCACAGATACGCAGTATTTT. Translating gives CTSSLRAVRGLAGGTDTQYF.

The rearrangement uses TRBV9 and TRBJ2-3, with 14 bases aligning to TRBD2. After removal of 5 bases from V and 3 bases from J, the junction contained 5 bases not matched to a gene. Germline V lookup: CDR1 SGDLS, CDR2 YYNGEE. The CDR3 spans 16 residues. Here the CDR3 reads CASRRTSGGLTDTQYF. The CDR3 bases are TGTGCCAGCAGACGGACTAGCGGGGGGTTGACAGATACGCAGTATTTT.

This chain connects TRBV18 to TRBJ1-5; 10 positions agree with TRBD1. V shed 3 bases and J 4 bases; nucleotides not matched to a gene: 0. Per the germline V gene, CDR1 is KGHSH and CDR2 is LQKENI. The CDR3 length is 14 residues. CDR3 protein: CASSPGQGNQPQHF. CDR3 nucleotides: TGTGCCAGCTCACCGGGACAGGGGAATCAGCCCCAGCATTTT. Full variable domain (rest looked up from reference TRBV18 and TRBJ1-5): NAGVMQNPRHLVRRRGQEARLRCSPMKGHSHVYWYRQLPEEGLKFMVYLQKENIIDESGMPKERFSAEFPKEGPSILRIQQVVRGDSAAYFCASSPGQGNQPQHFGDGTRLSIL.

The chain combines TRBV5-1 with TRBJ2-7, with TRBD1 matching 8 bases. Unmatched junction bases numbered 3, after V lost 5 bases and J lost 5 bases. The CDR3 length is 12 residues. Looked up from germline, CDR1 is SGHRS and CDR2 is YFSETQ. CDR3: CASRSDRDEQYF. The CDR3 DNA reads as TGCGCCAGCAGATCGGACAGGGACGAGCAGTACTTC.

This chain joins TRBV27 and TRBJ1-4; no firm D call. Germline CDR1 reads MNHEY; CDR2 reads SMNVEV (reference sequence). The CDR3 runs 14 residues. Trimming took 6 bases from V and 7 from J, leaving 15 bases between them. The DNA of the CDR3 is TGTGCCAGCAGGCGAGGGATGTTGGGTGAAAAACTGTTTTTT. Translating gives CASRRGMLGEKLFF.

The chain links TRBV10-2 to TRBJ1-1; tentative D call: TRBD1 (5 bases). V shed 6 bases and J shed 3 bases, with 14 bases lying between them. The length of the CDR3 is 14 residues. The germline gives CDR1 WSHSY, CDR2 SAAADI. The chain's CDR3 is CASRVAAGYTEAFF. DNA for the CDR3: TGCGCCAGCAGGGTCGCGGCAGGGTACACTGAAGCTTTCTTT.

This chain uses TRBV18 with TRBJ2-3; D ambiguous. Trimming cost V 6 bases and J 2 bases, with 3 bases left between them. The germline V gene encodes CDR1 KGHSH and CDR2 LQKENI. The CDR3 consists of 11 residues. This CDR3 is CASSHTDTQYF. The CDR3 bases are TGTGCCAGCTCTCACACAGATACGCAGTATTTT.